The 31 T cell receptor beta chains below come from one sample, sequenced in a study of shared clonotypes between healthy human individuals. Profiled with immunoSEQ multiplex PCR; TCRdb holds only in-frame clones, not every one. The sample gives about 1 million clones, about 80% of which show up once; 1.2% to 1.5% is in the top ten. The sequenced sample was memory CD4+ T cells sorted from blood. Subset indicated: CD45RA-negative fraction. The receptors derive from a man aged 18 to 29 in good health.

A word on this clone: The conserved closing phenylalanine or tryptophan is absent in this CDR3, likely reflecting a read error. Because the CDR3's place on the DNA is in doubt, the DNA is left out and the CDR3 is given as listed by TCRdb. The chain employs TRBV2 and TRBJ2-7. From germline, CDR1 is SNHLY and CDR2 FYNNEI. The CDR3 length is 11 residues, termini included. The chain's CDR3 is CASSVSLDAGL.

V and J are TRBV2 and TRBJ2-7, with a weak D call TRBD1 (5 bases). The CDR3 is 12 amino acids. CDR1 and CDR2 from the germline V gene are SNHLY and FYNNEI. With 4 bases removed from V and 7 bases from J, the gap between germline ends came to 11 bases. The CDR3 coding sequence is TGTGCCAGCAGTGTTCAGGGCTGGGAGCAGTACTTC. This codes for CASSVQGWEQYF.

V usage is TRBV7-2 and J usage is TRBJ2-1; no firm D call. Germline V gene data show CDR1 as SGHTA and CDR2 as FQGNSA. This CDR3 is built from 14 residues. V shed 1 base and J shed 9 bases, with 13 bases lying between them. DNA of the CDR3: TGTGCCAGCAGCTTAGTTATTACCCTTGGTGAGCAGTTCTTC. Residues: CASSLVITLGEQFF.

V and J are TRBV7-2 and TRBJ2-5, with D hard to call. Germline V gene data show CDR1 as SGHTA and CDR2 as FQGNSA. The germline V and J ends were trimmed by 3 bases and 5 bases, with 13 bases remaining between them. The CDR3 loop spans 14 amino acids. The CDR3 DNA follows: TGTGCCAGCAGCTTCACCCAGAGCCGGGAGACCCAGTACTTC. Its translation: CASSFTQSRETQYF.

The CDR3 bases are TGTGCCAGCAGCACAAGACAGCTGGGGGTGAATGAAAAACTGTTTTTT. Translated, it gives CASSTRQLGVNEKLFF. V and J are TRBV5-6 and TRBJ1-4; a possible D gene is TRBD1 (5 bases). V was cut by 4 bases and J by 5 bases, with 18 bases left in between. CDR3 length: 16 residues. Germline V gene data show CDR1 as SGHDT and CDR2 as YYEEEE.

This clone has a count of ten or more. V usage is TRBV15 and J usage is TRBJ1-5; D is uncertain. The CDR3 runs 13 residues. Trimming pared 2 bases from V and 4 bases from J, leaving 6 bases between. The germline V gene encodes CDR1 LNHNV and CDR2 YYDKDF (reference sequence). The CDR3: CATSRLFNQPQHF. CDR3 DNA: TGTGCCACCAGCAGACTTTTTAATCAGCCCCAGCATTTT.

The chain joins TRBV6-5 to TRBJ1-4, with a weak D call TRBD1 (6 bases). Trimming shortened V by 4 bases and J by 3 bases, and 15 bases separated the two germline ends. Germline V lookup: CDR1 MNHEY, CDR2 SVGAGI. The CDR3 is 16 residues long. CDR3 DNA: TGTGCCAGCAGTTCCAGGGGCGAAGGGGCTAATGAAAAACTGTTTTTT. It is translated as CASSSRGEGANEKLFF.

This clone came up once. J is TRBJ2-7 and V is TRBV29-1; TRBD2 is a possible D gene (5 bases). V was cut by 6 bases and J by 2 bases, with 11 bases left in between. The germline gives CDR1 SQVTM, CDR2 ANQGSEA. There are 12 residues in the CDR3. CDR3 in amino acids: CSVVRGTYEQYF. CDR3 sequence (DNA): TGCAGCGTGGTCCGGGGAACCTACGAGCAGTACTTC.

This chain links TRBV6-1 with TRBJ1-4; tentatively, D is TRBD1 (6 bases). The CDR3 has 18 residues. Germline CDR1 MNHNS, CDR2 SASEGT. V was trimmed by 3 bases and J by 0 bases, leaving 17 bases between them. The CDR3 DNA reads as TGTGCCAGCAGTGAGGCGTGGGGGCGGACTGCAACTAATGAAAAACTGTTTTTT. Its protein product is CASSEAWGRTATNEKLFF.

This sequence joins TRBV6-1 and TRBJ2-5, with D perhaps assigned TRBD1 or TRBD2 (6 bases each). In germline, CDR1 is MNHNS, CDR2 SASEGT. This CDR3 is built from 12 residues. Trimming took off 8 bases at V and 1 base at J, with 8 bases between the two ends. The CDR3 sequence: CASGGLQETQYF. The CDR3 nucleotides are TGTGCCAGCGGGGGGCTCCAAGAGACCCAGTACTTC.

The chain employs TRBV2 and TRBJ2-2, with no clear D. The V gene lost 4 bases and the J gene lost 2 bases, with 5 bases spanning the gap. The CDR3 loop spans 13 amino acids. CDR1 SNHLY and CDR2 FYNNEI come from the germline V gene. CDR3 bases: TGTGCCAGCAGTGGGATCAACACCGGGGAGCTGTTTTTT. Protein: CASSGINTGELFF. Full variable domain (outside the CDR3, taken from reference TRBV2 and TRBJ2-2): EPEVTQTPSHQVTQMGQEVILRCVPISNHLYFYWYRQILGQKVEFLVSFYNNEISEKSEIFDDQFSVERPDGSNFTLKIRSTKLEDSAMYFCASSGINTGELFFGEGSRLTVL.

The V and J genes are TRBV5-1 and TRBJ2-1; D is unclear. CDR1 SGHRS and CDR2 YFSETQ come from the germline V gene. V lost 3 bases and J 4 bases, leaving 14 bases between the germline ends. This CDR3 is 15 amino acids long. The CDR3 loop is CASSSVPGFYNEQFF. CDR3 in DNA: TGCGCCAGCAGCTCAGTTCCGGGCTTTTACAATGAGCAGTTCTTC.

This clone was detected once. The chain combines TRBV28 with TRBJ1-1; D unclear. The CDR3 spans 14 residues. The V end was cut by 6 bases, the J end by 7 bases, with 18 bases between. CDR1 is MDHEN and CDR2 is SYDVKM in the germline V gene. CDR3 region: CASRRTEGVREAFF. The DNA of the CDR3 is TGTGCCAGCAGGCGGACCGAGGGAGTCCGTGAAGCTTTCTTT.

This chain joins TRBV2 and TRBJ1-4; D is possibly TRBD1 (5 bases). The CDR3 is made up of 14 amino acids. V gave up 5 bases and J gave up 1 base, with 8 bases separating them. Germline CDR1 reads SNHLY; CDR2 reads FYNNEI. Written as DNA, the CDR3 is TGTGCCAGCAGTACGGGGGGAACTAATGAAAAACTGTTTTTT. Translating it yields CASSTGGTNEKLFF.

This clone has just one count. The chain joins TRBV5-5 to TRBJ2-7; D is unclear. The CDR3 is 11 amino acids. The germline V gene encodes CDR1 SGHKS and CDR2 YYEKEE (reference sequence). Deletions cut 3 bases from V and 2 bases from J, with 3 bases between. The CDR3 sequence is CASSYAYEQYF. CDR3 bases: TGTGCCAGCAGCTACGCCTACGAGCAGTACTTC.

The rearrangement links TRBV7-8 to TRBJ1-2, with D possibly being TRBD1 (5 bases). The V end was cut by 5 bases, the J end by 6 bases, with 16 bases between. Germline-derived CDR1 and CDR2 are SGHVS and FQNEAQ. CDR3 size: 14 residues. CDR3 nucleotide sequence: TGTGCCAGCAGCCCGTGGGACCGGCGGAATGGCTACACCTTC. This gives the protein CASSPWDRRNGYTF.

J is TRBJ2-2 and V is TRBV2; maybe TRBD2 (5 bases). This CDR3 has 14 amino acids. V shed 5 bases and J shed 1 base, with 8 bases lying between them. Germline loops: CDR1 SNHLY, CDR2 FYNNEI. CDR3 in DNA: TGTGCCAGCAGTCTCCGGGGGAACACCGGGGAGCTGTTTTTT. This gives the protein CASSLRGNTGELFF.

There are a few counts of this clone. The chain uses TRBV6-6 and TRBJ1-5; the D is unclear. The CDR3 extends over 14 amino acids. The germline V gene encodes CDR1 MNHNY and CDR2 SVGAGI (reference sequence). V lost 2 bases and J 3 bases, leaving 8 bases between the germline ends. CDR3 loop: CASSYREFNQPQHF. The CDR3 DNA reads as TGTGCCAGCAGTTACCGGGAGTTCAATCAGCCCCAGCATTTT.

With respect to this clone: One junction end does not reproduce the germline sequence, and a read error may be involved. Other DNA sequences in this specimen translate into the identical CDR3. The gene calls are TRBV30 and TRBJ2-7; TRBD1 matches 10 bases. The CDR3 is 19 residues long. Germline values: CDR1 GTSNPN, CDR2 SVGIG (reference sequence). CDR3 amino acids: CAWRGTGTGVPLSSYEQYF. The CDR3 DNA is TGTGCCTGGAGGGGGACCGGGACAGGGGTCCCCTTGAGCTCCTACGAACAGTACTTC.

Turning to this clone: This same CDR3 is encoded by further DNA sequences in the sample. V usage is TRBV18 and J usage is TRBJ2-5; no definite D call. This CDR3 contains 13 residues. Germline CDR1 and CDR2: KGHSH and LQKENI. The V gene lost 6 bases and the J gene lost 1 base, with 9 bases spanning the gap. CDR3 in DNA: TGTGCCAGCTCCCTGGGCCCCCAAGAGACCCAGTACTTC. Translating gives CASSLGPQETQYF. Looking up the rest from reference TRBV18 and TRBJ2-5 gives the full variable domain: NAGVMQNPRHLVRRRGQEARLRCSPMKGHSHVYWYRQLPEEGLKFMVYLQKENIIDESGMPKERFSAEFPKEGPSILRIQQVVRGDSAAYFCASSLGPQETQYFGPGTRLLVL.

The rearrangement uses TRBV4-1 and TRBJ2-3, with unresolved D. V was pared by 0 bases and J by 6 bases, with 10 bases between. The CDR3 length is 14 residues. The germline V gene encodes CDR1 MGHRA and CDR2 YSYEKL. The CDR3 region is CASSQEVVLDTQYF. The CDR3 DNA reads TGCGCCAGCAGCCAAGAGGTTGTACTCGATACGCAGTATTTT.

The rearrangement joins TRBV5-1 to TRBJ2-7, with 10 nucleotides matching TRBD1. Germline CDR1 is SGHRS and CDR2 is YFSETQ. The CDR3 has 14 residues. V lost 7 bases and J lost 5; bases outside the gene matches: 9. CDR3 amino acids: CASYPGQGTDEQYF. CDR3 DNA sequence: TGCGCCAGCTACCCGGGACAGGGGACGGACGAGCAGTACTTC.

The chain recombines TRBV27 with TRBJ2-5; D is possibly TRBD2 (5 bases). Trimming removed 3 bases from V and 7 bases from J, with 12 bases in between. The CDR3 spans 13 residues. The germline V gene has CDR1 MNHEY and CDR2 SMNVEV (reference sequence). The CDR3 here is CASSLALRGTQYF. In DNA form, the CDR3 reads TGTGCCAGCAGTTTGGCGTTACGGGGGACCCAGTACTTC.

The chain is built from TRBV30 and TRBJ1-5; 7 nucleotides match TRBD1. CDR1 GTSNPN and CDR2 SVGIG come from the germline V gene (reference sequence). The CDR3 is 14 amino acids. The ends lost 3 bases at V and 3 bases at J; junction bases unmatched: 5. The CDR3 here is CAWSPGQFNQPQHF. DNA of the CDR3: TGTGCCTGGAGCCCGGGACAGTTCAATCAGCCCCAGCATTTT.

This clone was seen a single time. The genes are TRBV10-3 and TRBJ2-3; D ambiguous. The V end was cut by 6 bases, the J end by 1 base, with 14 bases between. CDR1 is ENHRY, CDR2 SYGVKD, per germline. The CDR3 is 15 residues long. The CDR3 DNA sequence: TGTGCCATCAGGGACCCCGACACACGCACAGATACGCAGTATTTT. This encodes CAIRDPDTRTDTQYF.

The chain combines TRBV7-2 with TRBJ2-6, with unresolved D. V lost 4 bases and J lost 3, with 7 bases in between. Germline CDR1 is SGHTA and CDR2 is FQGNSA. This CDR3 has 14 residues. The chain's CDR3 is CASSSTNGANVLTF. The DNA for the CDR3 is TGTGCCAGCAGCTCTACGAATGGGGCCAACGTCCTGACTTTC.

Only a few counts were recorded for this clone. The V and J genes are TRBV27 and TRBJ1-2, with TRBD1 matching 11 bases. V was clipped by 6 bases and J by 4 bases; unmatched bases: 7. The germline V gene has CDR1 MNHEY and CDR2 SMNVEV (reference sequence). This CDR3 is 15 amino acids long. Here the CDR3 DNA reads TGTGCCAGCAGCCAGGGACAGGGGGAGATCTATGGCTACACCTTC. It specifies CASSQGQGEIYGYTF.

J is TRBJ1-1 and V is TRBV18; D uncertain. This CDR3 has 14 residues. Trimming took off 3 bases at V and 0 bases at J, with 8 bases between the two ends. The germline CDR1 and CDR2 sequences are KGHSH and LQKENI. CDR3 sequence: CASSPLALNTEAFF. The CDR3 DNA reads as TGTGCCAGCTCACCCCTCGCCCTGAACACTGAAGCTTTCTTT.

The chain combines TRBV19 with TRBJ1-4; D unresolved. The germline CDR1 and CDR2 sequences are LNHDA and SQIVND (reference sequence). V was cut by 9 bases and J by 4 bases, with 9 bases left in between. CDR3 size: 12 residues. CDR3 sequence reads: CASTENNEKLFF. CDR3 sequence (DNA): TGTGCCAGCACGGAAAATAATGAAAAACTGTTTTTT.

Only a few counts were recorded for this clone. Other DNA sequences within the sample encode an identical CDR3. This chain connects TRBV5-6 to TRBJ2-2; the match to TRBD1 covers 9 bases. V lost 4 bases to trimming and J lost 5 bases; unmatched junction nucleotides: 6. The CDR3 contains 15 residues. CDR1 and CDR2 (germline): SGHDT, YYEEEE. The chain's CDR3 is CASSPGTGRTGELFF. The CDR3 DNA reads as TGTGCCAGCAGCCCGGGGACAGGGCGAACCGGGGAGCTGTTTTTT.

The gene calls are TRBV7-3 and TRBJ2-3, with 10 bases that match TRBD2. CDR1 is SGHTA and CDR2 is FQGTGA in the germline V gene. V gave up 5 bases and J gave up 2 bases; unmatched junction bases: 7. The CDR3 is 16 residues long. The CDR3 region is CASSLDSGGNTDTQYF. The CDR3, as DNA: TGTGCCAGCAGCCTCGATAGCGGGGGGAACACAGATACGCAGTATTTT. Filled out from reference TRBV7-3 and TRBJ2-3, the complete variable domain reads GAGVSQTPSNKVTEKGKYVELRCDPISGHTALYWYRQSLGQGPEFLIYFQGTGAADDSGLPNDRFFAVRPEGSVSTLKIQRTERGDSAVYLCASSLDSGGNTDTQYFGPGTRLTVL.